Below are 17 T cell receptor beta chains sequenced from a single sample in a study of blood T cells in healthy people across ages. With a J-beta primer mix and a sample-barcoded 5' primer, a second PCR ran about 7 to 11 cycles. TCRdb called the 5' RACE reads again in MiXCR, with one record for every CDR3 protein. The table includes about 1,400,000 distinct CDR3 sequences, 42% detected once. Sequenced input: blood. These receptors were collected from a woman between 18 and 30 years old in good health.

This clonotype was seen a handful of times. The CDR3 here is CASRREQGAYNEQFF. In DNA, the CDR3 is TGTGCCAGCAGAAGGGAACAGGGGGCCTACAATGAGCAGTTCTTC. This chain connects TRBV2 to TRBJ2-1; TRBD1 aligns across 8 bases. This CDR3 is built from 15 residues. Trimming removed 6 bases from V and 2 bases from J; junction bases left unmatched: 6. Germline-derived CDR1 and CDR2 are SNHLY and FYNNEI.

CDR3 sequence: CASSLALAGGLGEQYF. In nucleotides, the CDR3 is TGTGCCAGCAGCTTAGCGTTGGCAGGGGGTCTGGGTGAGCAGTACTTC. The chain couples TRBV7-2 to TRBJ2-5; TRBD1 aligns across 7 bases. V lost 0 bases and J lost 11; bases outside the gene matches: 15. The CDR3 has 16 amino acids. The germline V gene has CDR1 SGHTA and CDR2 FQGNSA.

Details on this clonotype: Mismatch with germline at one junction end may stem from a read error. The chain combines TRBV20-1 with TRBJ1-2; D remains ambiguous. The CDR3 sequence is 12 residues long. The germline V gene encodes CDR1 DFQATT and CDR2 SNEGSKA (reference sequence). The CDR3 sequence is CSARERNYGYTF. In DNA, the CDR3 is TGCAGTGCAAGAGAGAGGAACTATGGCTACACCTTC.

The rearrangement links TRBV10-3 to TRBJ1-1; tentatively, D is TRBD1 (5 bases). CDR3 length: 14 amino acids. V was clipped by 2 bases and J by 0 bases, with 7 bases between them. The germline CDR1 and CDR2 sequences are ENHRY and SYGVKD. CDR3 sequence (DNA): TGTGCCATCAGTGAGCAGGGAGTGAACACTGAAGCTTTCTTT. Its translation is CAISEQGVNTEAFF.

This clonotype has more than one count but fewer than ten. This sequence joins TRBV7-9 and TRBJ2-7; D is tentatively TRBD1 or TRBD2 (5 bases each). CDR3 length: 12 amino acids. The germline V gene encodes CDR1 SEHNR and CDR2 FQNEAQ (reference sequence). Trimming took off 5 bases at V and 7 bases at J, with 12 bases between the two ends. The CDR3 DNA is TGTGCCAGCAGCCCCAATGGGGGAGAGCAGTACTTC. Its protein product is CASSPNGGEQYF. Full variable domain (outside the CDR3, taken from reference TRBV7-9 and TRBJ2-7): DTGVSQNPRHKITKRGQNVTFRCDPISEHNRLYWYRQTLGQGPEFLTYFQNEAQLEKSRLLSDRFSAERPKGSFSTLEIQRTEQGDSAMYLCASSPNGGEQYFGPGTRLTVT.

Turning to this clonotype: The junction differs from germline at one of its ends, possibly a read error. The chain combines TRBV6-1 with TRBJ2-4; the match to TRBD1 covers 7 bases. The J call may be mistaken, given a closer DNA end match to TRBJ2-7. This CDR3 is 12 amino acids long. Germline CDR1 and CDR2: MNHNS and SASEGT. In nucleotides, the CDR3 is TGTACCAGCAGTGACAGGGTGTACGAGCAGTACTTC. It yields the protein CTSSDRVYEQYF.

CDR3 sequence reads: CASSVEDRGYGYTF. The CDR3 region has the DNA TGTGCCAGCAGCGTAGAAGACAGGGGGTATGGCTACACCTTC. This sequence joins TRBV9 and TRBJ1-2, with TRBD1 identical over 9 bases. Germline CDR1 reads SGDLS; CDR2 reads YYNGEE. The CDR3 is 14 amino acids. The J segment lost 5 bases and the V segment lost 0 bases, leaving 2 bases of the junction unmatched. Full variable domain (outside the CDR3, taken from reference TRBV9 and TRBJ1-2): DSGVTQTPKHLITATGQRVTLRCSPRSGDLSVYWYQQSLDQGLQFLIQYYNGEERAKGNILERFSAQQFPDLHSELNLSSLELGDSALYFCASSVEDRGYGYTFGSGTRLTVV.

A few counts support this clonotype. J is TRBJ2-2 and V is TRBV9; unclear D gene. Germline V gene lookup returns CDR1 SGDLS and CDR2 YYNGEE. Between the trimmed V and J ends, which lost 4 bases and 0 bases, there was a span of 10 bases. The CDR3 is 15 residues long. The CDR3 spells CASSPHGANTGELFF. CDR3 in DNA: TGTGCCAGCAGCCCTCATGGTGCGAACACCGGGGAGCTGTTTTTT.

This chain connects TRBV9 to TRBJ1-1; D perhaps matches TRBD1 (5 bases). Trimming shortened V by 0 bases and J by 1 base, and 7 bases separated the two germline ends. Germline lookup yields CDR1 SGDLS and CDR2 YYNGEE. There are 14 residues in the CDR3. The CDR3 DNA sequence: TGTGCCAGCAGCGTAGGAGGGGCGAACACTGAAGCTTTCTTT. This codes for CASSVGGANTEAFF. The complete variable domain, with remaining parts taken from reference TRBV9 and TRBJ1-1, reads DSGVTQTPKHLITATGQRVTLRCSPRSGDLSVYWYQQSLDQGLQFLIQYYNGEERAKGNILERFSAQQFPDLHSELNLSSLELGDSALYFCASSVGGANTEAFFGQGTRLTVV.

V usage is TRBV10-3 and J usage is TRBJ2-6; TRBD2 might be the D (6 bases). This CDR3 comprises 14 residues. The germline V and J ends were trimmed by 11 bases and 3 bases, with 14 bases remaining between them. Germline V gene data show CDR1 as ENHRY and CDR2 as SYGVKD. CDR3 in DNA: TGTGCCGTACGGGGGAGCGGTGGGGCCAACGTCCTGACTTTC. This translates into CAVRGSGGANVLTF.

The chain recombines TRBV12-3 or TRBV12-4 with TRBJ2-1; TRBD1 might be the D (6 bases). Trimming pared 5 bases from V and 5 bases from J, leaving 13 bases between. The CDR3 totals 14 residues. CDR3 bases: TGTGCCAGCAGTCCGGACAGATCACACAATGAGCAGTTCTTC. Translating gives CASSPDRSHNEQFF.

This clonotype was found a few times. The V gene is TRBV4-1, the J gene TRBJ2-4, with 7 bases aligning to TRBD2. Germline V CDR1 and CDR2: MGHRA, YSYEKL. The CDR3 covers 17 residues. V shed 0 bases, J shed 8 bases, and the junction held 13 bases outside the gene matches. The CDR3 coding sequence is TGCGCCAGCAGCCAAGAGTTTCGGGGCGGGGGTAGGCACATTCAGTACTTC. Translation: CASSQEFRGGGRHIQYF.

V and J are TRBV7-2 and TRBJ2-5; TRBD2 is a possible D gene (6 bases). Near its end, the DNA agrees better with TRBJ2-7, so the J call may be wrong. The CDR3 is made up of 13 amino acids. Germline values: CDR1 SGHTA, CDR2 FQGNSA. CDR3 protein: CASSGGIYYEQYF. CDR3 in DNA: TGTGCCAGCAGCGGCGGGATATACTACGAGCAGTACTTC.

This clonotype was detected many times. The chain links TRBV2 to TRBJ2-5, with D tentatively TRBD1 (6 bases). Looked up from germline, CDR1 is SNHLY and CDR2 is FYNNEI. The length of the CDR3 is 14 residues. V was shortened by 11 bases and J by 4 bases, with 20 bases between the two germline ends. The CDR3 nucleotides are TGTGCCTGCGCCGGGACACAAATATCAGAGACCCAGTACTTC. Encoded protein: CACAGTQISETQYF.

Many counts were recorded for this clonotype. The rearrangement joins TRBV29-1 to TRBJ1-2, with 8 bases that match TRBD1. The junction had 5 bases not matched to a gene; V was cut back by 6 bases and J by 2 bases. The V gene's germline CDR1 is SQVTM and CDR2 ANQGSEA. The CDR3 sequence is 13 residues long. Here the CDR3 reads CSVVTGANYGYTF. The CDR3 DNA follows: TGCAGCGTCGTGACAGGGGCCAACTATGGCTACACCTTC.

This sequence joins TRBV3-1 and TRBJ2-1; TRBD2 is a possible D gene (5 bases). V was shortened by 4 bases and J by 5 bases, with 12 bases between the two germline ends. The CDR3 has 14 amino acids. Germline CDR1 reads LGHDT; CDR2 reads YNNKEL (reference sequence). This CDR3 is CASSRIRGHNEQFF. CDR3 bases: TGTGCCAGCAGCCGAATACGGGGTCACAATGAGCAGTTCTTC.

V is TRBV7-6 and J is TRBJ2-4; D may be TRBD1 or TRBD2 (5 bases each). Trimming removed 6 bases from V and 0 bases from J, with 18 bases in between. CDR1 is SGHVS, CDR2 FNYEAQ, per germline. The CDR3 runs 17 residues. The DNA of the CDR3 is TGTGCCAGCAGTAACGGACCGGGACGGAGAGCCAAAAACATTCAGTACTTC. Its protein product is CASSNGPGRRAKNIQYF.